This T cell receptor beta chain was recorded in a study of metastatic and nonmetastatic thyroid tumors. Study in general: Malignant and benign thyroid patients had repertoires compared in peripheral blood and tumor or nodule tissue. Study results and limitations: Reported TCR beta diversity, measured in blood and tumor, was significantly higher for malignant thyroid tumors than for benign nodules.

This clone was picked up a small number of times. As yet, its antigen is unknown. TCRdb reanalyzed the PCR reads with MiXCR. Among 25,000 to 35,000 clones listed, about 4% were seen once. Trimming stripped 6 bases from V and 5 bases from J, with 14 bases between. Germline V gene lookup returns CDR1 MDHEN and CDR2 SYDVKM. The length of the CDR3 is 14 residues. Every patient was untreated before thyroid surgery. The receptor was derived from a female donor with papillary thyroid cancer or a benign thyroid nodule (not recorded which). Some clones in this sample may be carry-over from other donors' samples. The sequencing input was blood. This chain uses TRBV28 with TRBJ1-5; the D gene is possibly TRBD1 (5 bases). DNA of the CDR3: TGTGCCAGCAGAATGGGAGGGGAGTATCAGCCCCAGCATTTT. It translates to CASRMGGEYQPQHF. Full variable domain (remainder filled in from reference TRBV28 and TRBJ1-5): DVKVTQSSRYLVKRTGEKVFLECVQDMDHENMFWYRQDPGLGLRLIYFSYDVKMKEKGDIPEGYSVSREKKERFSLILESASTNQTSMYLCASRMGGEYQPQHFGDGTRLSIL.